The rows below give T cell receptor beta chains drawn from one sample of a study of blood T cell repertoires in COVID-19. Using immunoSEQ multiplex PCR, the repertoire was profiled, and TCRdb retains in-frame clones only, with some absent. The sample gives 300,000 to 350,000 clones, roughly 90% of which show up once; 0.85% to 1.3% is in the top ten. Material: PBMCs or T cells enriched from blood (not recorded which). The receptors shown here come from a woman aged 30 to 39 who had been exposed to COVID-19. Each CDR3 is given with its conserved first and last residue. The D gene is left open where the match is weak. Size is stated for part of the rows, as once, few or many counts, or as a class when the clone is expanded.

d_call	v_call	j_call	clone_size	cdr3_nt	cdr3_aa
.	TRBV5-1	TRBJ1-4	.	TGCGCCAGCAGCCCTGGGGGGGCGTCTGAAAAACTGTTTTTT	CASSPGGASEKLFF
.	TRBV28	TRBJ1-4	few	TGTGCCAGCAGTCCCCACGGGACACTCGGAGAAAAACTGTTTTTT	CASSPHGTLGEKLFF
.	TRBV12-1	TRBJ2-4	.	TGTGCCAGCAGCTTCGGCCCCCCGGCGGACATTCAGTACTTC	CASSFGPPADIQYF
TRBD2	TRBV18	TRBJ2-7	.	TGTGCCAGCTCAATCCCGGGAGGAACCTACGAGCAGTACTTC	CASSIPGGTYEQYF
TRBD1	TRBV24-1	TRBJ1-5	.	TGTGCCACCAGTGACCCGGGACAGAGCAATCAGCCCCAGCATTTT	CATSDPGQSNQPQHF
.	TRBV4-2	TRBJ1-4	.	TGTGCCAGCAGCCAAGTAAATGAAAAACTGTTTTTT	CASSQVNEKLFF
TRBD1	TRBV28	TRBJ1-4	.	TGTGCCAGCAGTTCAGGGGGCTCGAATGAAAAACTGTTTTTT	CASSSGGSNEKLFF
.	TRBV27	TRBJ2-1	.	TGTGCCAGCAGCCGCCTCCCCACAGGGTACAATGAGCAGTTCTTC	CASSRLPTGYNEQFF
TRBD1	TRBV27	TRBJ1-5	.	TGTGCCAGCAGTGCGGACAGGGGTCAGCCCCAGCATTTT	CASSADRGQPQHF
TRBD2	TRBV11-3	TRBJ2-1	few	TGTGCCAGCGACGATCTAGCGGGAGAGGCCAATGAGCAGTTCTTC	CASDDLAGEANEQFF
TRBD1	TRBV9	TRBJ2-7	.	TGTGCCAGCAACAGACAGGGGAACTACGAGCAGTACTTC	CASNRQGNYEQYF
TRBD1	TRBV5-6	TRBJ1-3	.	TGTGCCAGCAGCCCTGGACAGGGGGCGAAGGGAAACACCATATATTTT	CASSPGQGAKGNTIYF
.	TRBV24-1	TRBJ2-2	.	TGTGCCACCAGTGATCACAGGGATAGGTTAAGGAACACCGGGGAGCTGTTTTTT	CATSDHRDRLRNTGELFF
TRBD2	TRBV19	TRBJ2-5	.	TGTGCCAGTAGTTTCCAAGGAGCGGGAGTTCATCAAGAGACCCAGTACTTC	CASSFQGAGVHQETQYF
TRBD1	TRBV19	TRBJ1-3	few	TGTGCCAGTAGGCGCCTCCAGGGGGACCCTGGAAACACCATATATTTT	CASRRLQGDPGNTIYF
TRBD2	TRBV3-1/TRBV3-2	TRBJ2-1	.	TGTGCCAGCAGCCTAGGACTAGCGGGGTGGGGCTCCTACAATGAGCAGTTCTTC	CASSLGLAGWGSYNEQFF
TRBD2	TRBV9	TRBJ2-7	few	TGTGCCAGCAGCGTAGACGGGAGGACCATTAACGAGCAGTACTTC	CASSVDGRTINEQYF
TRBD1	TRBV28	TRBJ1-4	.	TGTGCCAGCAGTCCTACAGGGGGGGCTGAAAAACTGTTTTTT	CASSPTGGAEKLFF
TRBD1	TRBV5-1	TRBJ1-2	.	TGCGCCAGCAGAGAGGTGGACAGGGAAGGAGGCTACACCTTC	CASREVDREGGYTF
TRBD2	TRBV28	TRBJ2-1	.	TGTGCCAGCAGCCTAGCGGGAGGGACCCGCAATGAGCAGTTCTTC	CASSLAGGTRNEQFF
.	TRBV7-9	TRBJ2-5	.	TGTGCCAGCAGCTCCCAACAGCTCCGGGGGGAGACCCAGTACTTC	CASSSQQLRGETQYF
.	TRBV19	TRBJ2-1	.	TGTGCCAGTAGTATGGCAGGGGTCCTCACCGGGAATGAGCAGTTCTTC	CASSMAGVLTGNEQFF
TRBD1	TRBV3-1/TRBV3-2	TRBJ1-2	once	TGTGCCAGCAGTAGGGGACAGGCCCAGGTCGCCTTC	CASSRGQAQVAF
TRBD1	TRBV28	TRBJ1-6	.	TGTGCCAGCAGTCCGACAGGGGCCAATTCACCCCTCCACTTT	CASSPTGANSPLHF
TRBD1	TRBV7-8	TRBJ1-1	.	TGTGCCAGCAGCTTAGATTTTACAGGGGCGTCCACTGAAGCTTTCTTT	CASSLDFTGASTEAFF
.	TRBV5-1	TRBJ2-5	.	TGCGCCAGCAGCTCTCTCCCCGGGACACAAGAGACCCAGTACTTC	CASSSLPGTQETQYF
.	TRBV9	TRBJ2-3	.	TGTGCCAGCAGCGTCCAAGCAGGGGAATCGCCAACGCAGTATTTT	CASSVQAGESPTQYF
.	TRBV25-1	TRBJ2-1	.	TGTGCCAGCAGTGGGCTAGCCTATGAGCAGTTCTTC	CASSGLAYEQFF
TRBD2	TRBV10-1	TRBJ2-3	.	TGCGCCAGCAGTGAGACGAAACTAGCGGGAGATACGCAGTATTTT	CASSETKLAGDTQYF
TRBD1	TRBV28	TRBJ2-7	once	TGTGCCAGCAGTTTCACGACAGGGGGTGGTGGGGAGCAGTACTTC	CASSFTTGGGGEQYF
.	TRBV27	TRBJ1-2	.	TGTGCCAGCAGTTTATGGGGGGGCGATGGCTACACCTTC	CASSLWGGDGYTF
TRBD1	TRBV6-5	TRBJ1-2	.	TGTGCCAGCAGTTACTCCGGGACAGGTGTTAAGAGCTACACCTTC	CASSYSGTGVKSYTF
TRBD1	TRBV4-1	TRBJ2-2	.	TGCGCCAGCAGCCAAGGGGACAGGGCGGTCAACACCGGGGAGCTGTTTTTT	CASSQGDRAVNTGELFF
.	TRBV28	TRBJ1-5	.	TGTGCCAGCACTATCTCAACCGGGGGGTTTAGTCAGCCCCAGCATTTT	CASTISTGGFSQPQHF
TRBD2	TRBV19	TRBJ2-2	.	TGTGCCAGTACGCTCCCGGGACTAGCCACCGGGGAGCTGTTTTTT	CASTLPGLATGELFF
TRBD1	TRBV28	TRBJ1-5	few	TGTGCCAGCAGCCTCCGACAGGGCAGCAATCAGCCCCAGCATTTT	CASSLRQGSNQPQHF
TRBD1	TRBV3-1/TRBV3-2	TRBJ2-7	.	TGTGCCAGCAGCCAAGACCGCCAGGGGGCCGACGAGCAGTACTTC	CASSQDRQGADEQYF
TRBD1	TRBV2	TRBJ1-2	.	TGTGCCAGCAGCGTGACAGGGGGCTATGGCTACACCTTC	CASSVTGGYGYTF
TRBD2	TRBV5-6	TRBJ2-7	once	TGTGCCAGCAGCTCTAGGACTAGCTTCTTAAGTTTCTCCTACGAGCAGTACTTC	CASSSRTSFLSFSYEQYF
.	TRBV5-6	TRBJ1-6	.	TGTGCCAGCAGCTTCCGTCGGGCAGGAGGTTCACCCCTCCACTTT	CASSFRRAGGSPLHF
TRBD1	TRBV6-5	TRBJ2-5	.	TGTGCCAGCAGAACCAAGACAGGGGGCTCGGAGACCCAGTACTTC	CASRTKTGGSETQYF
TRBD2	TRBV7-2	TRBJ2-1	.	TGTGCCAGCAGCTTTCTTAAGACGACTAGCGGGAGATACAATGAGCAGTTCTTC	CASSFLKTTSGRYNEQFF
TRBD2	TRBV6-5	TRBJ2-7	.	TGTGCCAGCAGGCGTACTAGCGGGAGTTTCTACGAGCAGTACTTC	CASRRTSGSFYEQYF
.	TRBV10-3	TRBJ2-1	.	TGTGCCATCAGTGTGGACCCCGGGAGCTACAATGAGCAGTTCTTC	CAISVDPGSYNEQFF
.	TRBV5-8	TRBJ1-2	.	TGTGCCAGCAGCTTACTTTTATTGAGGGATAGGACCTATGGCTACACCTTC	CASSLLLLRDRTYGYTF
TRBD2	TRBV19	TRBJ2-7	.	TGTGCCAGTAGTATAGGGCTAGCGGGGGACGAGCAGTACTTC	CASSIGLAGDEQYF
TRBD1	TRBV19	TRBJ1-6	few	TGTGCCAGTAGTCCGACAGGGGCTTACTCACCCCTCCACTTT	CASSPTGAYSPLHF
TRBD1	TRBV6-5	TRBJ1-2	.	TGTGCCAGCAGTTTGACAGGGCAGTATGGCTACACCTTC	CASSLTGQYGYTF
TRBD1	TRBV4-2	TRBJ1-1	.	TGTGCCAGCAGCCAAGAGCGGCCCGGGACAGCCTACCTGAACACTGAAGCTTTCTTT	CASSQERPGTAYLNTEAFF
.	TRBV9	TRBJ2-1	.	TGTGCCAGCAGCGGGGGATTCCAAAGCGGCGGCTCCTACAATGAGCAGTTCTTC	CASSGGFQSGGSYNEQFF
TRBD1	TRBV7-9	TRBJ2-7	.	TGTGCCAGCAGCTCCGATACAGGGGGCTACGAGCAGTACTTC	CASSSDTGGYEQYF
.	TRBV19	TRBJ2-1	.	TGTGCCAGCCGGGGGGCGGACCTTACGAGCTCCTACAATGAGCAGTTCTTC	CASRGADLTSSYNEQFF
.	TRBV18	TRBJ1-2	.	TGTGCCAGCTCGGAGGGACCAGACTATGGCTACACCTTC	CASSEGPDYGYTF
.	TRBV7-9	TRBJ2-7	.	TGTGCCAGCAGCTTGCTAGACGGAATTTACGAGCAGTACTTC	CASSLLDGIYEQYF
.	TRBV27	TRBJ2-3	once	TGTGCCAGCAGTTTCTTAGGGGGAGATACGCAGTATTTT	CASSFLGGDTQYF